This TCR beta chain was obtained from a study of CD8+CD57+ T cells in acquired aplastic anemia. Study as a whole: Healthy donors had, on average, approximately 9.9 million reads for their CD4+ cells. Study findings and constraints: Statistical testing detected no significant gap in CD8+ Simpson's diversity between patients and controls. Between patients and controls, over 25 CD8+ CDR3 sequences were found in common.

This CDR3 has 15 residues. From germline, CDR1 is SGHRS and CDR2 YFSETQ. The J segment lost 2 bases and the V segment lost 4 bases, leaving 5 bases of the junction unmatched. Genomic DNA templated the TCR beta VDJ and CDR3 profiling. TCRdb re-called the reads through MiXCR, storing one row per CDR3 protein. This sample has approximately 380,000 distinct CDR3 sequences, with around 68% found just once. A remark on this clonotype: Its antigen is unidentified.

V is TRBV5-1 and J is TRBJ1-1; 10 positions agree with TRBD1. The sample was sorted CD4+, CD8+, or CD8+CD57+ T cells (not recorded which) from PBMCs. This receptor was identified in a human donor in good health, serving as a control. CDR3 in amino acids: CASSMGQGNNTEAFF. The CDR3 DNA follows: TGCGCCAGCAGCATGGGACAGGGGAACAACACTGAAGCTTTCTTT.